This T cell receptor (beta chain) was recovered during a study of T cells in Graves' hyperthyroidism and ophthalmopathy. The wider study: The initial diagnosis was the point when peripheral blood was collected, ahead of any treatment. The study, taken as a whole, reports: Most thyroid clonotypes that were expanded above 0.001 also turned up in blood.

V lost 5 bases to trimming and J lost 4 bases; unmatched junction nucleotides: 12. The CDR3 is 17 amino acids. Uncontrolled infection, other autoimmune disease, pregnancy and lactation each barred patients from inclusion. A roughly 9.3 ml volume of fresh peripheral blood provided the PBMCs. This clonotype was recorded many times. Its specificity is unknown. TCR beta CDR3 region amplification was performed from RNA transcripts. TCR CDR3 regions were first amplified by RT-PCR with HTBI primers. Each CDR3 protein gets one entry after TCRdb re-called the multiplex PCR reads with MiXCR. Of approximately 350,000 distinct CDR3 sequences listed, roughly 15% are singletons.

The TCR originated in a woman aged 55-69 years with Graves' ophthalmopathy. V and J are TRBV12-3 or TRBV12-4 and TRBJ2-1, with 9 positions matching TRBD2. The sequencing sample was made of blood. The CDR3 DNA reads TGTGCCAGCAGTGGTGCGGGGCGGGAGGGCCGGTACAATGAGCAGTTCTTC. Encoded protein: CASSGAGREGRYNEQFF.